The present T cell receptor beta chain was sequenced within a study of Graves' ophthalmopathy and Graves' hyperthyroidism. General study findings and limits: In blood appeared most of the expanded thyroid clonotypes whose frequency exceeded 0.001. Prediction of ophthalmopathy progression reached approximately 64% sensitivity and approximately 74% specificity.

From germline, CDR1 is SGHRS and CDR2 YFSETQ. Trimming removed 3 bases from V and 6 bases from J, with 13 bases in between. The CDR3 covers 14 residues. This clonotype was counted ten times or more. Antigen specificity is unknown. RNA transcripts were the template, and TCR beta CDR3 regions were amplified from them. First-round RT-PCR relied on HTBI primers, and a second-round multiplex PCR came next. One entry per CDR3 protein results from TCRdb running MiXCR on the multiplex PCR reads. The sample holds under 350,000 distinct CDR3 sequences; 15% to 20% are singletons and the top ten take about 12%. Sample: peripheral blood. The receptor was isolated from an adult man with Graves' ophthalmopathy. The chain couples TRBV5-1 to TRBJ2-4, with D perhaps TRBD2 (6 bases). CDR3 loop: CASSSPSEVNIQYF. Written as DNA, the CDR3 is TGCGCCAGCAGCTCCCCTAGCGAAGTAAACATTCAGTACTTC.